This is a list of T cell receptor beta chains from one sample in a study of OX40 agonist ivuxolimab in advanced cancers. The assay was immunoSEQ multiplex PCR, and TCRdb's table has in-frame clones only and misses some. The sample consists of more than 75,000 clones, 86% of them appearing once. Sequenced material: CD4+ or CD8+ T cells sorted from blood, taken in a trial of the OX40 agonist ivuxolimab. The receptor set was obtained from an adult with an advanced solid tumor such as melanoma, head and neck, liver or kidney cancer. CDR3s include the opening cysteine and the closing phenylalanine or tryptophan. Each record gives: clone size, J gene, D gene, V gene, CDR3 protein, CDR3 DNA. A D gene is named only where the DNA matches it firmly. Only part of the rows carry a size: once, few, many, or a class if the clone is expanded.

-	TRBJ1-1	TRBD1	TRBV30	CAWSVLAGGGTEAFF	TGTGCCTGGAGTGTATTGGCAGGGGGCGGCACTGAAGCTTTCTTT
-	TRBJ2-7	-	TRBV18	CASSPGAGTYEQYF	TGTGCCAGCTCACCGGGGGCAGGGACCTACGAGCAGTACTTC
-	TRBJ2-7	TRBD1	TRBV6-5	CASSYSGQSFYEQYF	TGTGCCAGCAGTTACTCGGGACAGAGCTTCTACGAGCAGTACTTC
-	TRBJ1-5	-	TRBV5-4	CASLVTGNQPQHF	TGTGCCAGCTTGGTCACCGGCAATCAGCCCCAGCATTTT
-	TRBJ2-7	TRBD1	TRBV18	CASSPGQGARSYEQYF	TGTGCCAGCTCACCTGGACAGGGGGCGCGATCTTACGAGCAGTACTTC
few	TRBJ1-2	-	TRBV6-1	CASSEARGYGYTF	TGTGCCAGCAGTGAAGCCAGGGGCTATGGCTACACCTTC
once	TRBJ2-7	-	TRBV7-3	CASSLIGSYEQYF	TGTGCCAGCAGCTTAATCGGCAGCTACGAGCAGTACTTC
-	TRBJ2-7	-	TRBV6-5	CASSYGGSYEQYF	TGTGCCAGCAGTTACGGGGGCTCCTACGAGCAGTACTTC
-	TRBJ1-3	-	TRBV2	CASSEISGNTIYF	TGTGCCAGCAGTGAAATCTCTGGAAACACCATATATTTT
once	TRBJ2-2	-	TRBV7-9	CASSPYPELFF	TGTGCCAGCAGCCCCTACCCGGAGCTGTTTTTT
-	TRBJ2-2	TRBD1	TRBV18	CASSPPGQGRTGELFF	TGTGCCAGCTCACCACCGGGACAGGGGCGAACCGGGGAGCTGTTTTTT
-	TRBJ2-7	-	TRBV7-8	CASSFFSDTSSYEQYF	TGTGCCAGCAGCTTTTTTTCGGACACGAGCTCCTACGAGCAGTACTTC
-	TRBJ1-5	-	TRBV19	CASSRGIGSNQPQHF	TGTGCCAGTAGTAGGGGTATCGGCAGCAATCAGCCCCAGCATTTT
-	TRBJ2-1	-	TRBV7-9	CASSMYRDEQFF	TGTGCCAGCAGCATGTATCGGGATGAGCAGTTCTTC
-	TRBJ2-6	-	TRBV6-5	CASSLPGANVLTF	TGTGCCAGCAGCCTACCTGGGGCCAACGTCCTGACTTTC
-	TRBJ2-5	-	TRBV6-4	CASSDSAGRRAQETQYF	TGTGCCAGCAGTGACTCTGCAGGGCGAAGGGCCCAAGAGACCCAGTACTTC
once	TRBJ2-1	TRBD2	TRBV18	CASSPPKLAGASEQFF	TGTGCCAGCTCACCACCCAAACTAGCGGGGGCGAGTGAGCAGTTCTTC
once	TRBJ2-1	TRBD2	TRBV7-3	CASSLTGLAAGEQFF	TGTGCCAGCAGCTTGACAGGACTAGCAGCCGGTGAGCAGTTCTTC
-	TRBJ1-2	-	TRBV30	CAWTFATGHYTF	TGTGCCTGGACCTTCGCCACGGGACACTACACCTTC
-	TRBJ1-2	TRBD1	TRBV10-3	CAISNHGTGHYGYTF	TGTGCCATCAGCAATCACGGGACAGGTCACTATGGCTACACCTTC
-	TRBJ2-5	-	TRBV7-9	CASSVGVGQETQYF	TGTGCCAGCAGCGTCGGAGTTGGGCAAGAGACCCAGTACTTC
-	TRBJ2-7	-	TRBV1	CTSPGRERAFYEQYF	TGCACCAGCCCGGGCAGGGAGCGCGCGTTCTACGAGCAGTACTTC
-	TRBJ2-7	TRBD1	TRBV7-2	CASSPTGSYEQYF	TGTGCCAGCAGCCCGACAGGGAGCTACGAGCAGTACTTC
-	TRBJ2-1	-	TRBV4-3	CASSQDRSPSSYNEQFF	TGCGCCAGCAGCCAAGATCGATCCCCAAGCTCCTACAATGAGCAGTTCTTC
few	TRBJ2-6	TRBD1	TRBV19	CASSTLTGTGLSGANVLTF	TGTGCCAGTAGTACCCTAACCGGGACAGGACTCTCTGGGGCCAACGTCCTGACTTTC
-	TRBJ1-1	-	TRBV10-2	CASSEFWTANTEAFF	TGCGCCAGCAGTGAGTTTTGGACAGCAAACACTGAAGCTTTCTTT
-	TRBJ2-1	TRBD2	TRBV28	CASSLNGGSYNEQFF	TGTGCCAGCAGTTTAAACGGGGGGAGTTACAATGAGCAGTTCTTC
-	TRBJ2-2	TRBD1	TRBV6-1	CASSTGTANTGELFF	TGTGCCAGCAGTACCGGGACAGCTAACACCGGGGAGCTGTTTTTT
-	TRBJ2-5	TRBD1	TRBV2	CASTPDRAETQYF	TGTGCCAGCACCCCTGACAGGGCGGAGACCCAGTACTTC
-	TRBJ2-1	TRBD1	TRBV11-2	CASSVRDRRYNEQFF	TGTGCCAGCAGCGTCCGGGACAGAAGGTACAATGAGCAGTTCTTC
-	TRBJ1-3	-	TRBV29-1	CSAKEGAGNTIYF	TGCAGCGCTAAGGAGGGGGCTGGAAACACCATATATTTT